The 26 T cell receptor beta chains below were found in one sample sequenced in a study of blood T cell repertoires in COVID-19. This table comes from immunoSEQ multiplex PCR, and its TCRdb copy is limited to in-frame clones, with some not included. Among some 120,000 clones, roughly 83% were seen once, and the ten largest hold over 2%. The sequencing sample was made of peripheral blood. All receptors come from a young man with acute or convalescent COVID-19.

V usage is TRBV12-3 or TRBV12-4 and J usage is TRBJ2-2; D possibly corresponds to TRBD1 (5 bases). The V and J ends lost 5 bases and 6 bases respectively, with 7 bases between them. The CDR3 is made up of 12 amino acids. For the CDR3, the DNA is TGTGCCAGCAGTCAGGGATCCGGGGAGCTGTTTTTT. This encodes CASSQGSGELFF.

The chain employs TRBV5-4 and TRBJ1-2; 9 bases fit TRBD1. The CDR3 runs to 13 residues. Germline V gives CDR1 SGHNT, CDR2 YYREEE (reference sequence). V shed 4 bases, J shed 8 bases, and the junction held 6 bases outside the gene matches. The CDR3 protein is CASSAWTGEGYTF. The CDR3 DNA reads TGTGCCAGCAGCGCCTGGACAGGGGAAGGCTACACCTTC.

The V and J genes are TRBV2 and TRBJ2-1; maybe TRBD2 (6 bases). V was shortened by 6 bases and J by 3 bases, with 21 bases between the two germline ends. The germline V gene has CDR1 SNHLY and CDR2 FYNNEI. The CDR3 sequence is 17 residues long. The CDR3 region has the DNA TGTGCCAGCAGCCGAGGAGGTGGGGGGTCGGGCTACAATGAGCAGTTCTTC. Translating gives CASSRGGGGSGYNEQFF.

The CDR3 DNA is TGTGCCACCAGCAGACCACAGGAAAACTATGGCTACACCTTC. The encoded protein is CATSRPQENYGYTF. This chain connects TRBV15 to TRBJ1-2, with TRBD1 as a possible D gene (5 bases). Per the germline V gene, CDR1 is LNHNV and CDR2 is YYDKDF (reference sequence). The CDR3 is 14 amino acids. Trimming took off 2 bases at V and 2 bases at J, with 9 bases between the two ends.

The genes are TRBV24-1 and TRBJ2-7; 12 positions match TRBD2. Germline V gene data show CDR1 as KGHDR and CDR2 as SFDVKD. This CDR3 region has 20 residues. After removal of 6 bases from V and 3 bases from J, the junction contained 20 bases not matched to a gene. The CDR3 here is CATSLLAPPSGRAESYEQYV. The CDR3 DNA sequence: TGTGCCACCAGTCTCCTCGCCCCCCCTAGCGGGAGGGCCGAAAGCTACGAGCAGTACGTC.

CDR3 in amino acids: CASSLPRGQGYQPQHF. The CDR3 region has the DNA TGTGCCAGTAGTCTCCCGAGAGGACAGGGCTATCAGCCCCAGCATTTT. The chain couples TRBV19 to TRBJ1-5; 8 bases align to TRBD1. V lost 5 bases, J lost 5 bases, and 11 bases stayed unmatched. Per germline, CDR1 LNHDA and CDR2 SQIVND (reference sequence). This CDR3 spans 16 amino acids.

The V call is TRBV5-1, the J call TRBJ1-4; TRBD1 matches 9 bases. This CDR3 spans 16 amino acids. Germline CDR1 SGHRS, CDR2 YFSETQ. V was pared by 4 bases and J by 0 bases, with 4 bases of the junction left unmatched. Here the CDR3 DNA reads TGCGCCAGCAGCGCCCGGGACAGGGCAACTAATGAAAAACTGTTTTTT. Its translation is CASSARDRATNEKLFF. Using reference TRBV5-1 and TRBJ1-4 for the parts outside the CDR3, the full variable domain is KAGVTQTPRYLIKTRGQQVTLSCSPISGHRSVSWYQQTPGQGLQFLFEYFSETQRNKGNFPGRFSGRQFSNSRSEMNVSTLELGDSALYLCASSARDRATNEKLFFGSGTQLSVL.

The rearrangement joins TRBV5-4 to TRBJ1-1, with a tentative D call TRBD1 (6 bases). The V gene's germline CDR1 is SGHNT and CDR2 YYREEE (reference sequence). V was cut by 4 bases and J by 7 bases, with 20 bases left in between. This CDR3 spans 15 amino acids. CDR3 sequence: CASSPGLGGAGEAFF. CDR3 nucleotide sequence: TGTGCCAGCAGCCCGGGACTTGGGGGGGCTGGTGAAGCTTTCTTT.

The chain employs TRBV3-1 (or the pseudogene TRBV3-2) and TRBJ1-6; D unclear. Germline CDR1 and CDR2: LGHDT and YNNKEL (reference sequence). The germline V and J ends were trimmed by 1 base and 7 bases, with 5 bases remaining between them. The CDR3 is 13 amino acids. The CDR3 protein is CASSQAQNSPLHF. The CDR3, as DNA: TGTGCCAGCAGCCAAGCACAGAATTCACCCCTCCACTTT.

The chain carries TRBV2 and TRBJ2-7, with 7 bases fitting TRBD1. In germline, CDR1 is SNHLY, CDR2 FYNNEI. The CDR3 runs 13 residues. The J segment lost 3 bases and the V segment lost 5 bases, leaving 4 bases of the junction unmatched. The CDR3 coding sequence is TGTGCCAGCAGTTCGACAGGGATCTACGAGCAGTACGTC. It encodes CASSSTGIYEQYV.

The V call is TRBV9, the J call TRBJ1-4; D is uncertain. The V gene lost 2 bases and the J gene lost 2 bases, with 7 bases spanning the gap. Germline V gene data show CDR1 as SGDLS and CDR2 as YYNGEE. CDR3 length equals 14 residues. This CDR3 reads CASSVAGTNEKLFF. The CDR3 DNA is TGTGCCAGCAGCGTTGCGGGGACTAATGAAAAACTGTTTTTT.

The CDR3 loop is CASSPTGGGVVTGELFF. The CDR3 coding sequence is TGTGCCAGTAGCCCGACAGGGGGAGGAGTGGTCACCGGGGAGCTGTTTTTT. The chain uses TRBV19 and TRBJ2-2; 9 positions agree with TRBD1. CDR1 is LNHDA and CDR2 is SQIVND in the germline V gene (reference sequence). The CDR3 extends over 17 amino acids. V lost 6 bases and J lost 4; bases outside the gene matches: 12.

The V call is TRBV3-1 (or the pseudogene TRBV3-2), the J call TRBJ2-1, with 7 positions matching TRBD2. V was pared by 0 bases and J by 0 bases, with 8 bases of the junction left unmatched. From germline, CDR1 is LGHDT and CDR2 YNNKEL (reference sequence). CDR3 size: 18 residues. CDR3 nucleotides: TGTGCCAGCAGCCAAGAAGGGCTAGCGGAGAGCTCCTACAATGAGCAGTTCTTC. Translating it yields CASSQEGLAESSYNEQFF.

This clone was seen only once. CDR3 bases: TGCAGTGCTAGACACTACAATGAGCAGTTCTTC. Translation: CSARHYNEQFF. The chain carries TRBV20-1 and TRBJ2-1; D unclear. The germline gives CDR1 DFQATT, CDR2 SNEGSKA (reference sequence). The CDR3 is made up of 11 amino acids. V lost 2 bases and J 3 bases, leaving 2 bases between the germline ends.

V gene TRBV12-5 combines with J gene TRBJ2-1; TRBD2 matches at 13 bases. CDR1 and CDR2 (germline): LGHNT, FRNRAP. CDR3 length: 18 residues. The trim removed 0 bases at V and 6 bases at J, leaving 8 bases unmatched. The CDR3 protein is CASGLVPGLAGRGNEQFF. The DNA of the CDR3 is TGTGCTAGTGGTTTGGTACCGGGACTAGCGGGGCGGGGCAATGAGCAGTTCTTC.

A single count supports this clone. V is TRBV6-2 or TRBV6-3 and J is TRBJ2-2; 9 bases align to TRBD1. The V gene end was trimmed by 5 bases and the J gene end by 0 bases; junction bases not matched to a gene: 16. Germline V gene data show CDR1 as MNHEY and CDR2 as SVGEGT. There are 20 residues in the CDR3. The DNA for the CDR3 is TGTGCCAGCAGTACCGTCTATGATGCACAGGGGGCCGCGAACACCGGGGAGCTGTTTTTT. This gives the protein CASSTVYDAQGAANTGELFF.

This chain uses TRBV7-3 with TRBJ1-1; D gene ambiguous. This CDR3 is built from 15 residues. CDR1 and CDR2 from the germline V gene are SGHTA and FQGTGA. The V gene lost 0 bases and the J gene lost 0 bases, with 8 bases spanning the gap. The CDR3 loop reads CASSLTREMNTEAFF. The CDR3, as DNA: TGTGCCAGCAGCTTAACTCGAGAGATGAACACTGAAGCTTTCTTT.

This sequence joins TRBV5-1 and TRBJ2-5; tentatively, D is TRBD1 (7 bases). The V and J ends lost 0 bases and 3 bases respectively, with 12 bases between them. Germline V gene sequence: CDR1 SGHRS, CDR2 YFSETQ. The CDR3 consists of 15 residues. CDR3 in amino acids: CASSLEGRGEETQYF. The DNA for the CDR3 is TGCGCCAGCAGCTTGGAAGGCAGGGGGGAAGAGACCCAGTACTTC.

V and J are TRBV4-2 and TRBJ2-2; 10 bases align to TRBD2. The CDR3 has 16 residues. Trimming cost V 0 bases and J 6 bases; bases outside gene matches: 4. Germline V gene lookup returns CDR1 LGHNA and CDR2 YNFKEQ. The CDR3 loop is CASSQELSGGAGELFF. The CDR3 DNA reads TGTGCCAGCAGCCAAGAATTGAGCGGGGGGGCCGGGGAGCTGTTTTTT.

The chain joins TRBV7-2 to TRBJ1-5; weak D call: TRBD1 (5 bases). V gave up 5 bases and J gave up 9 bases, with 26 bases separating them. Looked up from germline, CDR1 is SGHTA and CDR2 is FQGNSA. This CDR3 has 17 residues. The CDR3 reads CASSPTTLGGFGGPQHF. The CDR3 DNA is TGTGCCAGCAGCCCAACCACCCTGGGGGGTTTCGGGGGGCCCCAGCATTTT. Full variable domain (rest looked up from reference TRBV7-2 and TRBJ1-5): GAGVSQSPSNKVTEKGKDVELRCDPISGHTALYWYRQSLGQGLEFLIYFQGNSAPDKSGLPSDRFSAERTGGSVSTLTIQRTQQEDSAVYLCASSPTTLGGFGGPQHFGDGTRLSIL.

This clone occurred a few times. The gene calls are TRBV6-7 and TRBJ1-5; no definite D call. TRBV6-7 is assigned to the ORF class and has an uncertain function. The CDR3 loop spans 18 amino acids. V was shortened by 0 bases and J by 2 bases, with 17 bases between the two germline ends. CDR3 sequence (DNA): TGTGCCAGCAGTTACTCAGGCGGTCTACACGGCGGCAATCAGCCCCAGCATTTT. Its protein product is CASSYSGGLHGGNQPQHF.

The rearrangement uses TRBV5-1 and TRBJ1-2, with TRBD1 identical over 11 bases. This CDR3 spans 17 amino acids. V lost 4 bases, J lost 0 bases, and 8 bases stayed unmatched. The germline gives CDR1 SGHRS, CDR2 YFSETQ. The CDR3 is CASSAGQGAHPNYGYTF. The CDR3 nucleotides read TGCGCCAGCAGCGCCGGACAGGGGGCTCACCCTAACTATGGCTACACCTTC.

This clone was seen a few times. The chain joins TRBV11-1 to TRBJ2-7; D not resolved. V was trimmed by 4 bases and J by 2 bases, leaving 15 bases between them. CDR3 length equals 15 residues. CDR1 and CDR2 (germline): SGHAT, FQDESV (reference sequence). The CDR3 bases are TGTGCCAGCAGCTCCCCGAGGCACAATACCTACGAGCAGTACTTC. This translates into CASSSPRHNTYEQYF.

The rearrangement links TRBV6-1 to TRBJ1-6, with 7 bases fitting TRBD1. CDR1 is MNHNS and CDR2 is SASEGT in the germline V gene. Trimming cost V 2 bases and J 9 bases; bases outside gene matches: 7. The length of the CDR3 is 15 residues. CDR3 bases: TGTGCCAGCAGTGAACCCGGGACAGTAGGTTCACCCCTCCACTTT. It encodes CASSEPGTVGSPLHF.

This clone has only one observation. This rearrangement joins TRBV13 to TRBJ2-7; 8 nucleotides line up with TRBD1. From germline, CDR1 is PRHDT and CDR2 FYEKMQ (reference sequence). The CDR3 is 14 amino acids. Trimming cost V 3 bases and J 3 bases; bases outside gene matches: 4. The CDR3 sequence is CASSFGTGVYEQYF. CDR3 nucleotides: TGTGCCAGCAGCTTTGGGACAGGAGTCTACGAGCAGTACTTC. Based on the CDR3 plus reference TRBV13 and TRBJ2-7, the full variable domain is AAGVIQSPRHLIKEKRETATLKCYPIPRHDTVYWYQQGPGQDPQFLISFYEKMQSDKGSIPDRFSAQQFSDYHSELNMSSLELGDSALYFCASSFGTGVYEQYFGPGTRLTVT.

This sequence joins TRBV9 and TRBJ2-2; weak D call: TRBD1 (6 bases). From germline, CDR1 is SGDLS and CDR2 YYNGEE. The CDR3 is 14 amino acids. Trimming removed 5 bases at V and 2 bases at J, with 10 bases between. Here the CDR3 DNA reads TGTGCCAGCAGGGGGACACCCAACACCGGGGAGCTGTTTTTT. Its protein product is CASRGTPNTGELFF.